This T cell receptor beta chain derives from a study of shared clonotypes between healthy human individuals. Study-level points and caveats: Clonotypes not shared had lower generation probabilities than those common to all four donors.

There are 12 residues in the CDR3. The germline V gene encodes CDR1 MNHNS and CDR2 SASEGT. The table came from immunoSEQ multiplex PCR; TCRdb's copy has only in-frame clones and leaves some out. The sample contains around 1.1 million clones, approximately 80% of which appear only once. In its sample, this clone was seen once. Antigen specificity is unknown. One junction end disagrees with the germline gene, perhaps due to a read error. Specimen: memory CD4+ T cells from PBMCs. Described subset: CD45RA-negative fraction. This clonotype was sampled from a man younger than 30 in good health. Some clones in this sample may be carry-over from other donors' samples. V is TRBV6-1 and J is TRBJ2-2; D remains ambiguous. The CDR3 region is CASSANIGELFF. CDR3 bases: TGTGCCAGCAGTGCCAACATCGGGGAGCTGTTTTTT.